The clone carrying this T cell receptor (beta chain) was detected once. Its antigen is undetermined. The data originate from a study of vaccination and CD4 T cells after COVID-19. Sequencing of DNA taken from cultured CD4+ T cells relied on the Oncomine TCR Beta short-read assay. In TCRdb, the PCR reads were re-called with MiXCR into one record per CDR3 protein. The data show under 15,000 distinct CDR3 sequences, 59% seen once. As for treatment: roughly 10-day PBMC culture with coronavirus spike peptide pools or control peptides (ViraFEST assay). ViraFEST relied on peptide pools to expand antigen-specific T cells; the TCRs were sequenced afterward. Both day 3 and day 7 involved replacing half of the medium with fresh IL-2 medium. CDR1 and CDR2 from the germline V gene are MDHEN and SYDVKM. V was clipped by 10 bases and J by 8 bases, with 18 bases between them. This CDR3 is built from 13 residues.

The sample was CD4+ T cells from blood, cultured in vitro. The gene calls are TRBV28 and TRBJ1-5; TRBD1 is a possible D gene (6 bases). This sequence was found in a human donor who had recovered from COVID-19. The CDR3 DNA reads TGTGCCACAAGGACAGAACTACTGGAGCCCCAGCATTTT. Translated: CATRTELLEPQHF.